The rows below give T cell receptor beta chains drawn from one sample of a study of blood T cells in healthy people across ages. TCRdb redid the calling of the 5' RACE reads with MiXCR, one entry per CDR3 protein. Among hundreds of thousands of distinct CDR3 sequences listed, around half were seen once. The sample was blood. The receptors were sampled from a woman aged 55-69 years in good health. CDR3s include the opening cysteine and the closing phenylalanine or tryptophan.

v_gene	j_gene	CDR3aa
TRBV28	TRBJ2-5	CASSPDMQETQYF
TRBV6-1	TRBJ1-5	CASSEGRMSGSNQPQHF
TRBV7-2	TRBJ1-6	CASSGQGEGSPLHF
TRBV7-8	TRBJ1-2	CASSLAGRAEYGYTF
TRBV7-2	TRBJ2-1	CASSSSLTSEQFF
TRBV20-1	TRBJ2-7	CSARAGSGRGLEQYF
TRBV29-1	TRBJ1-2	CSAMKGGLYGYTF
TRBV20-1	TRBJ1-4	CSATPRQGVVKLFF
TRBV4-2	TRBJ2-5	CASSQDPLAGKYNEQYF
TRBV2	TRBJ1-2	CASSEEGTGDMRYTF
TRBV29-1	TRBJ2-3	CSAPLSGEDTQYF
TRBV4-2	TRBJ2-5	CASSPRLGQGMGTQYF
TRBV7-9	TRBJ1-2	CASSLAERHGYTF
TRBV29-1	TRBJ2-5	CSGQNQETQYF
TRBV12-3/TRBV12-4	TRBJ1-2	CASSSGGVVNVGGYTF
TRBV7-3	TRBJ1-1	CASSLGTPGRTEAFF
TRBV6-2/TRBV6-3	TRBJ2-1	CASSYSRENEQFF
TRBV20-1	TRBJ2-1	CRARVRQNNEQFF
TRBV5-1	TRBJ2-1	CASSFLGSNEQFF
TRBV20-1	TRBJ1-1	CSASSGRTEAFF
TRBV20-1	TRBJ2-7	CSAPCREVQYF
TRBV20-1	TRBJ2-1	CSAGDAVGNEQFF
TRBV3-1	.	CASSQDLQGPYEQYF
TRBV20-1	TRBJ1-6	CSASSGRVNSPLHF
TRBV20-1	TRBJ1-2	CSARDPGATLYGYTF
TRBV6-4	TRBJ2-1	CASSPIGALYNEQFF
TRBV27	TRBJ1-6	CASSLSYVGESPLHF
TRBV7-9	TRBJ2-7	CASSQGTGEQYF
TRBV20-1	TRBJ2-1	CSATSGSAYNEQFF
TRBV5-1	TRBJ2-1	CASSQAVNNEQFF
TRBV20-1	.	CSARDGDSALSLETQYF
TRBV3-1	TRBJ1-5	CASSLTLRQPQHF
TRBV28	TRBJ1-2	CASSLFRGLDGYTF
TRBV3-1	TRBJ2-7	CASSQDLLAGDDEQYF
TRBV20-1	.	CSAGPSDRGDKTQYF
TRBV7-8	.	CASSFTSGEGYEQYF
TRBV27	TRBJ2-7	CASSSYRTPYEQYF
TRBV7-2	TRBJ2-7	CASSLGGGFGTYEQYF
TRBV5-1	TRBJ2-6	CASSLLSGSGANALTF